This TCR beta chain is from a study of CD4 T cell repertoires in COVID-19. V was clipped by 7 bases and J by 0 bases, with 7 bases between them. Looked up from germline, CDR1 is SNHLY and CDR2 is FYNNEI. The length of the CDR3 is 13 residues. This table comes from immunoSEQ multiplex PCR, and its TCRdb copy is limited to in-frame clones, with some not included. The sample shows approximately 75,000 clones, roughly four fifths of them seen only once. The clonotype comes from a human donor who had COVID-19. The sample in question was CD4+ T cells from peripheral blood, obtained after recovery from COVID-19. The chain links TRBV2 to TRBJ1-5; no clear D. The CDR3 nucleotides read TGTGCCAGCACTTACTATAGCAATCAGCCCCAGCATTTT. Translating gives CASTYYSNQPQHF.